These T cell receptor beta chains were read from a single sample in a study of blood T cell repertoires in COVID-19. The protocol was immunoSEQ multiplex PCR, while the TCRdb copy is restricted to in-frame clones and leaves out a portion. The sample comprises around 150,000 clones, 84% of which are singletons, and 5% to 7.5% rests with the top ten. The specimen sequenced was peripheral blood. The receptors were gathered from a human donor in a cohort sampled during active COVID-19. Both conserved end residues are part of each CDR3. Fields, in order: CDR3 length, clone size, J gene, D gene, V gene, CDR3 DNA, CDR3 protein. The D gene is left open where the match is weak. Some rows have no size entry. The others give once, few or many, or a class for an expanded clone.

17,.,TRBJ2-1,.,TRBV5-6,TGTGCCAGCAGACTCCGGAGGGGGGGGAGCTCCTACAATGAGCAGTTCTTC,CASRLRRGGSSYNEQFF
15,.,TRBJ2-7,.,TRBV18,TGTGCCAGCTCACCCCAGGTGGCCCTTCTGTACGAGCAGTACTTC,CASSPQVALLYEQYF
16,.,TRBJ2-3,.,TRBV24-1,TGTGCCACCAGTGATTCCGCCGGGGGGCTTAAAGATACGCAGTATTTT,CATSDSAGGLKDTQYF
18,.,TRBJ2-5,.,TRBV6-2/TRBV6-3,TGTGCCAGCAGTTACGAGGCTGGCCAGGGGTTCAACCAAGAGACCCAGTACTTC,CASSYEAGQGFNQETQYF
17,few,TRBJ2-2,.,TRBV4-2,TGTGCCAGCAGCCCCGTCGGCGGGGGCACGAACACCGGGGAGCTGTTTTTT,CASSPVGGGTNTGELFF
16,few,TRBJ1-5,TRBD1,TRBV6-2/TRBV6-3,TGTGCCAGCAGTACACTACAGGGGGCCCCCAATCAGCCCCAGCATTTT,CASSTLQGAPNQPQHF
14,.,TRBJ2-3,TRBD2,TRBV5-1,TGCGCCAGCAGCCTACGACTAGCAACAGATACGCAGTATTTT,CASSLRLATDTQYF
14,.,TRBJ1-5,.,TRBV6-5,TGTGCCAGCAGTCTACGGGGAGGCAATCAGCCCCAGCATTTT,CASSLRGGNQPQHF
18,.,TRBJ1-1,.,TRBV18,TGTGCCAGCTCACCAGTAACTATTAGCGGTACTCTGAACACTGAAGCTTTCTTT,CASSPVTISGTLNTEAFF
19,.,TRBJ2-3,TRBD2,TRBV12-5,TGTGCTAGTGGTCCGGGACTAGCGGGGGGTTTCTCTAGCACAGATACGCAGTATTTT,CASGPGLAGGFSSTDTQYF
15,few,TRBJ1-4,.,TRBV28,TGTGCCAGCAGAAACAGGATCGGCCTTGGTGAAAAACTGTTTTTT,CASRNRIGLGEKLFF
14,.,TRBJ1-4,.,TRBV5-4,TGTGCCAGCAGCTTGGGGACAGTAAATGAAAAACTGTTTTTT,CASSLGTVNEKLFF
15,.,TRBJ2-1,.,TRBV9,TGTGCCAGCAGCCCGACAGGGACTTCCTACAATGAGCAGTTCTTC,CASSPTGTSYNEQFF
15,.,TRBJ2-7,TRBD2,TRBV7-2,TGTGCCAGCAGCCTTAGCGGGGGGGCCGTCTACGAGCAGTACTTC,CASSLSGGAVYEQYF
14,.,TRBJ2-2,TRBD1,TRBV28,TGTGCCAGTGAGGGACAGGGGCCCACCGGGGAGCTGTTTTTT,CASEGQGPTGELFF
16,.,TRBJ2-7,TRBD1,TRBV7-2,TGTGCCAGCAGCTTTGCCCCAGGGACAGGGGATCACGAGCAGTACTTC,CASSFAPGTGDHEQYF
19,.,TRBJ1-3,TRBD1,TRBV28,TGTGCCAGCAGTTCCTCGATCCGTTGGGACAGGCCGATGGGAAACACCATATATTTT,CASSSSIRWDRPMGNTIYF
16,once,TRBJ2-3,TRBD2,TRBV5-4,TGTGCCAGCAGTAGTAGGAGCGGGGTTCTGCCAGGTACGCAGTATTTT,CASSSRSGVLPGTQYF
15,.,TRBJ2-3,TRBD2,TRBV19,TGTGCCAGTAGCAGGCGGGGGGGCAACACAGATACGCAGTATTTT,CASSRRGGNTDTQYF
15,.,TRBJ1-1,TRBD1,TRBV30,TGTGCCTGGACCAGGACAGGGGGCCCCAGCACTGAAGCTTTCTTT,CAWTRTGGPSTEAFF
13,.,TRBJ1-1,.,TRBV12-3/TRBV12-4,TGTGCCAGCAGTTTTTCGGTGAACACTGAAGCTTTCTTT,CASSFSVNTEAFF
12,.,TRBJ1-5,.,TRBV6-5,TGTGCCAGTCGGGGGAGCAATCAGCCCCAGCATTTT,CASRGSNQPQHF
15,.,TRBJ1-3,.,TRBV6-5,TGTGCCAGCAGTTACCGCGGGAACCCTGGAAACACCATATATTTT,CASSYRGNPGNTIYF
14,.,TRBJ2-3,.,TRBV6-5,TGTGCCAGCAGACCCACCGGGGGTCGAGATACGCAGTATTTT,CASRPTGGRDTQYF
16,.,TRBJ1-3,.,TRBV4-2,TGTGCCAGCAGCCAAGATAACAGGGTGGCAGGAAACACCATATATTTT,CASSQDNRVAGNTIYF
13,.,TRBJ2-5,.,TRBV2,TGTGCCAGCAGTGGGGAACAGGTTGAGACCCAGTACTTC,CASSGEQVETQYF
16,few,TRBJ1-2,.,TRBV4-2,TGTGCCAGCAGCCAAGACCCGGGGGGGACGCCCTATGGCTACACCTTC,CASSQDPGGTPYGYTF
18,.,TRBJ2-5,TRBD2,TRBV5-6,TGTGCCAGCAGCTCTCCGGGACTAGCGGGGGGGCCGAAGGAGACCCAGTACTTC,CASSSPGLAGGPKETQYF
16,.,TRBJ1-4,.,TRBV15,TGTGCCACCAGCAGAGGACCGGGACGGGGGAATGAAAAACTGTTTTTT,CATSRGPGRGNEKLFF
15,.,TRBJ1-1,TRBD1,TRBV5-1,TGCGCCAGCAGCTTGGCCTGGACAGGTAGGACTGAAGCTTTCTTT,CASSLAWTGRTEAFF
14,.,TRBJ2-1,.,TRBV3-1/TRBV3-2,TGTGCCAGCAGCCAATTGGGCTATCCCAATGAGCAGTTCTTC,CASSQLGYPNEQFF
14,.,TRBJ2-3,TRBD2,TRBV5-1,TGCGCCAGCAGCTTAGCGGGGAGCACAGATACGCAGTATTTT,CASSLAGSTDTQYF
17,.,TRBJ1-5,TRBD1,TRBV5-6,TGTGCCAGCAGCTTGGAGTCAGGGGGCGAGCTATCTCAGCCCCAGCATTTT,CASSLESGGELSQPQHF
16,.,TRBJ2-1,TRBD2,TRBV5-4,TGTGCCAGCAGCCACCCGGGACTAGACTCCTACAATGAGCAGTTCTTC,CASSHPGLDSYNEQFF
14,.,TRBJ2-7,.,TRBV5-6,TGTGCCAGCAGGGACTACCGCCAAACCTACGAGCAGTACTTC,CASRDYRQTYEQYF
15,.,TRBJ1-2,.,TRBV5-6,TGTGCCAGCAGCTTGGGACTCCTAGAGGACTATGGCTACACCTTC,CASSLGLLEDYGYTF
13,few,TRBJ1-2,.,TRBV6-2/TRBV6-3,TGTGCCAGCAGTTATCCCTCAGGGGAAGGCTACACCTTC,CASSYPSGEGYTF
12,few,TRBJ1-5,.,TRBV3-1/TRBV3-2,TGTGCCAGCAGCCAAGTGGCAGGACAACAGCATTTT,CASSQVAGQQHF
14,.,TRBJ2-2,.,TRBV7-2,TGTGCCAGCAGCCCACCGACAGTCACCGGGGAGCTGTTTTTT,CASSPPTVTGELFF
13,.,TRBJ1-4,TRBD1,TRBV29-1,TGCAGCGTTCGGAGGGACAGTAATGAAAAACTGTTTTTT,CSVRRDSNEKLFF
19,.,TRBJ2-3,.,TRBV7-3,TGTGCCAGCAGCTTTCAGACCTTACCCCCGACACAGAGATCGAATGCGCAGTATTTT,CASSFQTLPPTQRSNAQYF
13,once,TRBJ2-7,TRBD1,TRBV29-1,TGCAGCGTTTTTCAGGGGGATACCTACGAGCAGTACTTC,CSVFQGDTYEQYF